These 25 T cell receptor beta chains originate from one sample sequenced in a study of T cells in Graves' hyperthyroidism and ophthalmopathy. TCR beta CDR3 regions were amplified from RNA. The HTBI primer set drove a first-round RT-PCR of the TCR CDR3. From the multiplex PCR reads, TCRdb called clonotypes with MiXCR, one entry per CDR3 protein. The sample records about 300,000 distinct CDR3 sequences, approximately 15% being singletons. Sample: blood. These TCRs come from a man aged 25 to 45 with Graves' hyperthyroidism.

The V and J genes are TRBV20-1 and TRBJ2-1, with D possibly TRBD2 on 6 matching bases. There are 16 residues in the CDR3. Germline-derived CDR1 and CDR2 are DFQATT and SNEGSKA (reference sequence). V lost 0 bases, J lost 3 bases, and 15 bases lay in between. CDR3 amino acids: CSAREVSGSFYNEQFF. The CDR3 DNA reads as TGCAGTGCTAGAGAAGTTAGCGGATCCTTCTACAATGAGCAGTTCTTC.

This clonotype was seen many times. This chain uses TRBV28 with TRBJ1-2, with a tentative D call TRBD1 (6 bases). V was clipped by 5 bases and J by 7 bases, with 11 bases between them. The length of the CDR3 is 12 residues. The germline V gene has CDR1 MDHEN and CDR2 SYDVKM. CDR3 region: CASSTTGGGYTF. DNA of the CDR3: TGTGCCAGCAGTACGACAGGCGGTGGCTACACCTTC.

This clonotype was counted between two and nine times. The chain couples TRBV5-8 to TRBJ2-3; possibly TRBD2 for D (6 bases). This CDR3 contains 14 residues. Germline V lookup: CDR1 SGHTS, CDR2 YDEGEE. V lost 2 bases, J lost 5 bases, and 12 bases lay in between. The CDR3 here is CASSLPGDRDTQYF. CDR3 DNA sequence: TGTGCCAGCAGCTTACCGGGAGATAGAGATACGCAGTATTTT.

The V call is TRBV11-2, the J call TRBJ2-2, with a weak D call TRBD2 (7 bases). The CDR3 contains 18 residues. V was cut by 5 bases and J by 4 bases, with 23 bases left in between. In germline, CDR1 is SGHAT, CDR2 FQNNGV. In DNA, the CDR3 is TGTGCCAGCAGCCCCCTACCCGGGACCCGGGGGGCCACCGGGGAGCTGTTTTTT. Encoded protein: CASSPLPGTRGATGELFF.

V usage is TRBV6-1 and J usage is TRBJ1-5; TRBD1 matches 12 bases. After removal of 6 bases from V and 5 bases from J, the junction contained 2 bases not matched to a gene. The CDR3 contains 14 residues. The germline gives CDR1 MNHNS, CDR2 SASEGT. The CDR3 here is CASSGTGGYQPQHF. The CDR3 DNA sequence: TGTGCCAGCAGCGGGACAGGGGGCTATCAGCCCCAGCATTTT.

In the case of this clonotype: One junction end disagrees with the germline gene, perhaps due to a read error. The chain employs TRBV20-1 and TRBJ2-1, with D tentatively TRBD1 (6 bases). The CDR3 has 14 residues. Germline lookup yields CDR1 DFQATT and CDR2 SNEGSKA (reference sequence). CDR3 residues: CGGHHSRGNNKQFF. The CDR3 nucleotides read TGCGGGGGACACCACAGCCGAGGGAACAATAAGCAGTTCTTC.

The gene calls are TRBV29-1 and TRBJ1-4, with 10 bases aligning to TRBD1. Germline V CDR1 and CDR2: SQVTM, ANQGSEA. The CDR3 loop spans 13 amino acids. The V segment lost 7 bases and the J segment 7 bases; nucleotides outside the gene matches: 6. CDR3 sequence (DNA): TGCAGCGGGCGGACAGGGGGACGTGAAAAACTGTTTTTT. It yields the protein CSGRTGGREKLFF.

This clonotype was seen many times. V gene TRBV7-2 combines with J gene TRBJ2-3, with 9 bases aligning to TRBD2. Trimming at V came to 4 bases and at J to 5 bases, leaving 10 bases not matched to a gene. In germline, CDR1 is SGHTA, CDR2 FQGNSA. The CDR3 runs to 16 residues. CDR3 nucleotides: TGTGCCAGCAGCTCCCGACTAGCGGAAAAAAGAGATACGCAGTATTTT. This sequence encodes CASSSRLAEKRDTQYF.

A word on this clonotype: This may stem from a read error, because a much larger clone lies one nucleotide away. The chain employs TRBV10-3 and TRBJ2-1; 9 bases map to TRBD2. The CDR3 extends over 18 amino acids. The germline V gene has CDR1 ENHRY and CDR2 SYGVKD. The CDR3 bases are TGTGCCATCAGTACCGACGGACAAGCGGGAGGATCCTACAATGGGCAGTTCTTC. Encoded protein: CAISTDGQAGGSYNGQFF.

This clonotype occurred a few times. V gene TRBV9 combines with J gene TRBJ1-1; D gene ambiguous. CDR1 and CDR2 (germline): SGDLS, YYNGEE. Trimming took off 4 bases at V and 3 bases at J, with 10 bases between the two ends. The CDR3 is 13 amino acids. CDR3 nucleotide sequence: TGTGCCAGCAGCCCACGTCCGTACACTGAAGCTTTCTTT. This gives the protein CASSPRPYTEAFF.

The DNA of the CDR3 is TGTGCCACCAGTGACGCCGGGACTAGCGGGAGATACGAGCAGTACTTC. Translation: CATSDAGTSGRYEQYF. The V call is TRBV24-1, the J call TRBJ2-7; 14 bases map to TRBD2. CDR1 KGHDR and CDR2 SFDVKD come from the germline V gene. The V segment lost 4 bases and the J segment 4 bases; nucleotides outside the gene matches: 5. The CDR3 totals 16 residues.

This clonotype was detected a few times. V gene TRBV6-1 combines with J gene TRBJ2-1; 11 positions match TRBD2. The CDR3 runs to 16 residues. J gave up 4 bases and V 6 bases, and 8 bases lay outside the gene matches. The germline gives CDR1 MNHNS, CDR2 SASEGT. The CDR3 DNA reads TGTGCCAGCAGGCCCACTAGCGGGAGTCGGTACAATGAGCAGTTCTTC. It specifies CASRPTSGSRYNEQFF.

This clonotype was observed at least ten times. A junction boundary mismatches the germline segment, possibly from a read error. The chain links TRBV5-6 to TRBJ2-3; TRBD2 agrees at 7 bases. Germline lookup yields CDR1 SGHDT and CDR2 YYEEEE. CDR3 size: 14 residues. The CDR3 DNA follows: TGTGCCAGCAGTTTGGGACTAACCCCGGGTACGCAGTATTTT. Protein product: CASSLGLTPGTQYF.

The chain combines TRBV19 with TRBJ2-1; 8 nucleotides agree with TRBD2. The CDR3 has 14 residues. Germline assignment: CDR1 LNHDA and CDR2 SQIVND (reference sequence). Losses at the gene ends were 5 bases for V and 8 bases for J; bases not matched to a gene: 8. The CDR3 here is CASSSGLDPHEQFF. CDR3 sequence (DNA): TGTGCCAGTAGTTCGGGACTAGACCCCCATGAGCAGTTCTTC.

This chain joins TRBV7-9 and TRBJ1-6; no reliable D call. With 1 base removed from V and 7 bases from J, the gap between germline ends came to 11 bases. This CDR3 is built from 15 residues. The germline gives CDR1 SEHNR, CDR2 FQNEAQ (reference sequence). The CDR3 sequence is CASSLEALRNSPLHF. CDR3 coding DNA: TGTGCCAGCAGCTTAGAGGCGCTAAGGAATTCACCCCTCCACTTT.

In this sample, this clonotype turned up many times. The chain uses TRBV5-1 and TRBJ2-7, with 10 nucleotides matching TRBD2. The CDR3 covers 14 residues. Trimming removed 2 bases from V and 3 bases from J; junction bases left unmatched: 2. Germline V gives CDR1 SGHRS, CDR2 YFSETQ. CDR3 residues: CASSFQREGYEQYF. The CDR3 DNA is TGCGCCAGCAGCTTCCAGCGGGAGGGCTACGAGCAGTACTTC.

V usage is TRBV29-1 and J usage is TRBJ1-2; D is ambiguous. Trimming shortened V by 4 bases and J by 8 bases, and 2 bases separated the two germline ends. CDR3 length: 8 residues. Germline loops: CDR1 SQVTM, CDR2 ANQGSEA. DNA of the CDR3: TGCAGCGTTGGGGGCTACACCTTC. Encoded protein: CSVGGYTF.

The CDR3 bases are TGTGCCAGCAGTGAAGGGGAGGGTAGGGAGACCCAGTACTTC. It translates to CASSEGEGRETQYF. V gene TRBV6-1 combines with J gene TRBJ2-5; 7 nucleotides line up with TRBD2. Per germline, CDR1 MNHNS and CDR2 SASEGT. The CDR3 covers 14 residues. Trimming removed 1 base from V and 5 bases from J; junction bases left unmatched: 4.

This clonotype was seen at least ten times. The V call is TRBV20-1, the J call TRBJ2-2, with D possibly TRBD2 on 5 matching bases. CDR3 length: 16 amino acids. V was pared by 0 bases and J by 6 bases, with 17 bases between. Germline CDR1 DFQATT, CDR2 SNEGSKA (reference sequence). In DNA, the CDR3 is TGCAGTGCTAGAGATTCCCCGGAGCGAGGGTCCGGGGAGCTGTTTTTT. Its translation: CSARDSPERGSGELFF.

In this sample, this clonotype turned up a few times. This chain uses TRBV12-3 or TRBV12-4 with TRBJ2-2; D is undetermined. This CDR3 has 10 amino acids. Trimming pared 10 bases from V and 5 bases from J, leaving 5 bases between. Here the CDR3 DNA reads TGTGCCATATGGACCGGGGAGCTGTTTTTT. Amino acids: CAIWTGELFF.

The genes are TRBV6-1 and TRBJ2-1; D may be TRBD2 (6 bases). Between the trimmed V and J ends, which lost 3 bases and 0 bases, there was a span of 12 bases. Germline V gives CDR1 MNHNS, CDR2 SASEGT. The CDR3 length is 16 residues. The CDR3: CASSDAVGSSYNEQFF. CDR3 nucleotides: TGTGCCAGCAGTGATGCCGTCGGGAGCTCCTACAATGAGCAGTTCTTC.

This chain connects TRBV7-6 to TRBJ2-3; 7 nucleotides match TRBD1. The CDR3 is 15 amino acids. The junction had 8 bases not matched to a gene; V was cut back by 5 bases and J by 3 bases. The germline CDR1 and CDR2 sequences are SGHVS and FNYEAQ. The CDR3 loop is CASSSQGVGTDTQYF. In nucleotides, the CDR3 is TGTGCCAGCAGCAGCCAGGGGGTCGGAACAGATACGCAGTATTTT.

The chain is built from TRBV30 and TRBJ2-3; weak D call: TRBD1 (5 bases). The ends were cut back, 0 bases at V and 0 bases at J, with 13 bases in the middle. Per the germline V gene, CDR1 is GTSNPN and CDR2 is SVGIG (reference sequence). The CDR3 sequence is 16 residues long. In DNA, the CDR3 is TGTGCCTGGAGTGTACTTTCACAGGCTAGCACAGATACGCAGTATTTT. Its protein is CAWSVLSQASTDTQYF. Complete variable domain (other parts from reference TRBV30 and TRBJ2-3): SQTIHQWPATLVQPVGSPLSLECTVEGTSNPNLYWYRQAAGRGLQLLFYSVGIGQISSEVPQNLSASRPQDRQFILSSKKLLLSDSGFYLCAWSVLSQASTDTQYFGPGTRLTVL.

This clonotype was seen at least ten times. The gene calls are TRBV12-3 or TRBV12-4 and TRBJ1-1; D is unresolved. The CDR3 consists of 12 residues. The V end lost 6 bases, the J end lost 7 bases, and 12 bases lay between the germline ends. CDR3 sequence: CASRAGYGEAFF. For the CDR3, the DNA is TGTGCCAGCAGGGCGGGGTATGGTGAAGCTTTCTTT.

This clonotype was seen a few times. The J gene is TRBJ2-1, the V gene TRBV9; the D gene is possibly TRBD2 (5 bases). The CDR3 contains 14 residues. V was shortened by 0 bases and J by 3 bases, with 7 bases between the two germline ends. Germline lookup yields CDR1 SGDLS and CDR2 YYNGEE. The CDR3 DNA is TGTGCCAGCAGCGTAGTTGGGAGCTACAATGAGCAGTTCTTC. This encodes CASSVVGSYNEQFF.